This T cell receptor (beta chain) was identified in a study of regulatory T cells in long-lasting Graves disease. The time point here: newly diagnosed GD, antithyroid drugs for less than 3 months. The TCR library was prepared using RNA isolated from PBMCs. The CDR3 is 14 residues long. In germline, CDR1 is DFQATT, CDR2 SNEGSKA (reference sequence). The J segment lost 6 bases and the V segment lost 5 bases, leaving 9 bases of the junction unmatched. In building TCR beta libraries, iRepertoire HTBI primers were used together with Arm-PCR of CDR3 regions. TCRdb redid the calling of the multiplex PCR reads with MiXCR, one entry per CDR3 protein. This sample has around 250,000 distinct CDR3 sequences; 18% occur once, and the top ten carry 13% to 15%. The table lists this clonotype with many counts. This same sample was also part of a study on T cells in Graves' hyperthyroidism and ophthalmopathy.

Sequencing used peripheral blood mononuclear cells (PBMCs), obtained at new diagnosis, from a patient treated with antithyroid drugs. V usage is TRBV20-1 and J usage is TRBJ2-7, with 11 bases identical to TRBD2. This TCR was recovered from a woman in her 30s with Graves disease. The CDR3 here is CSAFSGGAIGEQYF. CDR3 DNA: TGCAGTGCTTTTAGCGGGGGGGCAATCGGCGAGCAGTACTTC.